This entry lists 27 T cell receptor beta chains sequenced from one sample in a study of blood T cell repertoires in COVID-19. Assay: immunoSEQ multiplex PCR; the TCRdb copy retains only in-frame clones and omits some. The profile shows under 300,000 clones, about four fifths of them singletons. Source material: peripheral blood. The source of these receptors is a woman between 35 and 50 years old who had recovered from COVID-19.

J is TRBJ1-1 and V is TRBV28, with TRBD1 matching 11 bases. The V gene end was trimmed by 6 bases and the J gene end by 6 bases; junction bases not matched to a gene: 12. CDR1 is MDHEN, CDR2 SYDVKM, per germline. This CDR3 has 16 residues. The CDR3 here is CASRPGQGVYLAEAFF. The CDR3 coding sequence is TGTGCCAGCAGACCGGGACAGGGGGTGTATTTGGCTGAAGCTTTCTTT.

This chain uses TRBV6-1 with TRBJ2-7; 9 bases match TRBD2. The CDR3 contains 17 residues. Per germline, CDR1 MNHNS and CDR2 SASEGT. V shed 4 bases, J shed 9 bases, and the junction held 19 bases outside the gene matches. The CDR3 spells CASSAPSGGFLLLAQYF. CDR3 coding DNA: TGTGCCAGCAGTGCACCCAGCGGGGGGTTTTTATTATTGGCGCAGTACTTC.

The V and J genes are TRBV3-1 (or the pseudogene TRBV3-2) and TRBJ1-2; 9 bases fit TRBD1. J gave up 0 bases and V 2 bases, and 13 bases lay outside the gene matches. The CDR3 contains 19 residues. The germline gives CDR1 LGHDT, CDR2 YNNKEL (reference sequence). The CDR3 protein is CASSQPLNRGRTANYGYTF. The CDR3 coding sequence is TGTGCCAGCAGCCAACCCCTGAACAGGGGGCGGACGGCTAACTATGGCTACACCTTC.

The V gene is TRBV5-1, the J gene TRBJ2-6; TRBD1 matches 11 bases. The V gene end was trimmed by 1 base and the J gene end by 1 base; junction bases not matched to a gene: 4. Germline V CDR1 and CDR2: SGHRS, YFSETQ. The CDR3 contains 18 residues. The CDR3 nucleotides read TGCGCCAGCAGCTTGTATGGGACAGGGGGTTCTGGGGCCAACGTCCTGACTTTC. This translates into CASSLYGTGGSGANVLTF.

The chain uses TRBV7-9 and TRBJ2-2, with D possibly matching TRBD1 (6 bases). The V and J ends lost 4 bases and 0 bases respectively, with 21 bases between them. The length of the CDR3 is 19 residues. Germline V gene data show CDR1 as SEHNR and CDR2 as FQNEAQ (reference sequence). CDR3 sequence: CASSSVNYRVGANTGELFF. Here the CDR3 DNA reads TGTGCCAGCAGCTCTGTTAATTACAGGGTGGGAGCGAACACCGGGGAGCTGTTTTTT.

The chain recombines TRBV18 with TRBJ1-2; 9 nucleotides align to TRBD1. This CDR3 region has 17 residues. Germline loops: CDR1 KGHSH, CDR2 LQKENI. Trimming removed 3 bases from V and 6 bases from J; junction bases left unmatched: 14. CDR3 residues: CASSPWGQGNSRDGYTF. The CDR3, as DNA: TGTGCCAGCTCACCCTGGGGACAGGGTAATTCCAGGGATGGCTACACCTTC.

The V call is TRBV3-1 (or the pseudogene TRBV3-2), the J call TRBJ2-1, with 7 positions matching TRBD1. The CDR3 sequence is 12 residues long. Germline V CDR1 and CDR2: LGHDT, YNNKEL (reference sequence). Germline trimming cut 4 bases from V and 10 bases from J; bases unmatched to any gene: 4. The CDR3 protein is CASSPRDSEQFF. CDR3 DNA sequence: TGTGCCAGCAGCCCCCGGGACAGCGAGCAGTTCTTC.

V and J are TRBV7-6 and TRBJ2-5, with 7 bases fitting TRBD1. Germline CDR1 and CDR2: SGHVS and FNYEAQ. Trimming at V came to 4 bases and at J to 4 bases, leaving 9 bases not matched to a gene. This CDR3 contains 15 residues. The CDR3 nucleotides read TGTGCCAGCAGCTATACGACAGGGATTGGAGAGACCCAGTACTTC. Translating gives CASSYTTGIGETQYF.

The chain carries TRBV6-5 and TRBJ1-2; maybe TRBD1 (5 bases). The CDR3 totals 12 residues. V gave up 5 bases and J gave up 10 bases, with 14 bases separating them. The germline V gene has CDR1 MNHEY and CDR2 SVGAGI. The CDR3 nucleotides are TGTGCCAGCAGTACCCGGGACTCCCTCTACACCTTC. Protein: CASSTRDSLYTF.

V is TRBV19 and J is TRBJ1-5; TRBD1 matches 9 bases. V was clipped by 5 bases and J by 9 bases; unmatched bases: 11. Germline CDR1 and CDR2: LNHDA and SQIVND (reference sequence). The CDR3 is 15 amino acids. CDR3 protein: CASSSPGQGARPQHF. CDR3 DNA: TGTGCCAGTAGTTCTCCGGGACAGGGAGCACGGCCCCAGCATTTT.

This CDR3 reads CASSPPGQYAGDTQYF. The CDR3 region has the DNA TGTGCCAGCTCACCACCGGGACAGTATGCTGGAGATACGCAGTATTTT. V gene TRBV18 combines with J gene TRBJ2-3, with 7 nucleotides matching TRBD1. V was pared by 0 bases and J by 5 bases, with 8 bases of the junction left unmatched. CDR1 and CDR2 (germline): KGHSH, LQKENI. There are 16 residues in the CDR3. The whole variable domain, remainder taken from reference TRBV18 and TRBJ2-3, is NAGVMQNPRHLVRRRGQEARLRCSPMKGHSHVYWYRQLPEEGLKFMVYLQKENIIDESGMPKERFSAEFPKEGPSILRIQQVVRGDSAAYFCASSPPGQYAGDTQYFGPGTRLTVL.

This clone was seen a handful of times. The chain combines TRBV4-1 with TRBJ1-6; possible D gene TRBD1, 5 bases. CDR3 size: 15 residues. The germline gives CDR1 MGHRA, CDR2 YSYEKL. The ends were cut back, 1 base at V and 6 bases at J, with 10 bases in the middle. The CDR3 DNA reads as TGCGCCAGCAGCCAAGCGGGGGGTGGTAATTCACCCCTCCACTTT. This sequence encodes CASSQAGGGNSPLHF.

This clone is a singleton in its sample. The gene calls are TRBV7-9 and TRBJ2-3, with D unresolved. The CDR3 is made up of 11 amino acids. Germline values: CDR1 SEHNR, CDR2 FQNEAQ (reference sequence). V was shortened by 8 bases and J by 4 bases, with 7 bases between the two germline ends. CDR3 protein: CASQGADTQYF. The CDR3 nucleotides are TGTGCCAGCCAAGGAGCAGATACGCAGTATTTT.

V usage is TRBV13 and J usage is TRBJ1-3; D not certain. Germline values: CDR1 PRHDT, CDR2 FYEKMQ (reference sequence). V lost 5 bases and J lost 1, with 3 bases in between. The CDR3 length is 12 residues. For the CDR3, the DNA is TGTGCCAGCAGCACTTCTGGAAACACCATATATTTT. This encodes CASSTSGNTIYF.

The V call is TRBV2, the J call TRBJ2-5; no reliable D call. Germline assignment: CDR1 SNHLY and CDR2 FYNNEI. The V and J ends lost 7 bases and 4 bases respectively, with 10 bases between them. The CDR3 has 12 residues. CDR3 sequence (DNA): TGTGCCAGCAATGGTATGGCAGAGACCCAGTACTTC. The encoded protein is CASNGMAETQYF.

This rearrangement joins TRBV12-3 or TRBV12-4 to TRBJ2-5; D might be TRBD2 (6 bases). This CDR3 region has 13 residues. V was cut by 6 bases and J by 4 bases, with 12 bases left in between. CDR3 protein: CASSLGGGETQYF. CDR3 coding DNA: TGTGCCAGCAGCCTGGGGGGTGGAGAGACCCAGTACTTC.

This sequence joins TRBV7-8 and TRBJ2-7; 9 bases agree with TRBD1. Trimming removed 5 bases from V and 1 base from J; junction bases left unmatched: 6. The CDR3 extends over 15 amino acids. Germline CDR1 and CDR2: SGHVS and FQNEAQ. The CDR3 region is CASSPGQGVSYEQYF. In DNA form, the CDR3 reads TGTGCCAGCAGCCCGGGACAGGGCGTTTCCTACGAGCAGTACTTC.

The chain recombines TRBV19 with TRBJ2-1; tentative D call: TRBD1 (5 bases). Germline V lookup: CDR1 LNHDA, CDR2 SQIVND (reference sequence). Trimming removed 3 bases from V and 16 bases from J, with 19 bases in between. CDR3 size: 13 residues. In nucleotides, the CDR3 is TGTGCCAGTAGTATTGGGTTGAGGCAGGGTTTTTTCTTC. Its translation: CASSIGLRQGFFF.

The V and J genes are TRBV7-6 and TRBJ2-1; D is perhaps TRBD1 (6 bases). Trimming stripped 0 bases from V and 6 bases from J, with 21 bases between. Germline-derived CDR1 and CDR2 are SGHVS and FNYEAQ. This CDR3 spans 18 amino acids. CDR3 protein: CASSLALQGPEFPNEQFF. Here the CDR3 DNA reads TGTGCCAGCAGCTTAGCGTTGCAGGGGCCCGAATTCCCCAATGAGCAGTTCTTC.

The chain has TRBV24-1 and TRBJ2-2; possible D gene TRBD2, 5 bases. The CDR3 is 16 amino acids. V lost 0 bases and J 5 bases, leaving 12 bases between the germline ends. Germline V gene lookup returns CDR1 KGHDR and CDR2 SFDVKD. The CDR3 DNA sequence: TGTGCCACCAGTGATTTGCAAACCACGGGAACCGGGGAGCTGTTTTTT. Translating gives CATSDLQTTGTGELFF.

J is TRBJ2-7 and V is TRBV10-3, with D maybe TRBD2 (6 bases). Germline assignment: CDR1 ENHRY and CDR2 SYGVKD. V was shortened by 4 bases and J by 2 bases, with 12 bases between the two germline ends. CDR3 size: 14 residues. In DNA form, the CDR3 reads TGTGCCATCAGTGCACCTACGGGGGCCTACGAGCAGTACTTC. Amino acids: CAISAPTGAYEQYF.

In this sample, this clone turned up a few times. The gene calls are TRBV19 and TRBJ1-2, with 7 bases aligning to TRBD1. J was trimmed by 5 bases and V by 7 bases; bases with no gene match: 4. Germline-derived CDR1 and CDR2 are LNHDA and SQIVND (reference sequence). The CDR3 totals 12 residues. For the CDR3, the DNA is TGTGCCAGTACCAGGGGGGAATATGGCTACACCTTC. It specifies CASTRGEYGYTF.

This clone was detected once. This rearrangement joins TRBV12-3 or TRBV12-4 to TRBJ1-2, with D possibly being TRBD1 (6 bases). V shed 4 bases and J shed 6 bases, with 12 bases lying between them. The length of the CDR3 is 13 residues. The CDR3 DNA reads TGTGCCAGCAGTTCCGGGACACCAAATGGCTACACCTTC. This codes for CASSSGTPNGYTF.

This rearrangement joins TRBV2 to TRBJ1-1, with 8 bases that match TRBD1. The CDR3 length is 11 residues. V dropped 10 bases and J dropped 8; count of bases not matched to a gene: 6. CDR1 is SNHLY, CDR2 FYNNEI, per germline. The CDR3 nucleotides are TGTGCCAACCGGGACAGGAACGAAGCTTTCTTT. Amino acid sequence: CANRDRNEAFF.

This clone came up once. V usage is TRBV11-3 and J usage is TRBJ2-7; 9 bases align to TRBD1. Trimming took 5 bases from V and 5 from J; bases not matched to a gene: 4. The germline V gene encodes CDR1 SGHNT and CDR2 YENEEA. This CDR3 comprises 13 residues. Here the CDR3 reads CASSPRTGDEQYF. CDR3 nucleotides: TGTGCCAGCAGCCCCAGGACAGGGGACGAGCAGTACTTC.

This chain uses TRBV12-3 or TRBV12-4 with TRBJ1-2, with a possible D match to TRBD1 (6 bases). This CDR3 contains 13 residues. V lost 5 bases and J lost 1, with 8 bases in between. The CDR3 loop is CASSRGGNYGYTF. The CDR3 DNA is TGTGCCAGCAGTCGAGGGGGTAACTATGGCTACACCTTC.

This chain joins TRBV3-1 (or the pseudogene TRBV3-2) and TRBJ2-7; 11 bases map to TRBD2. The V gene end was trimmed by 1 base and the J gene end by 6 bases; junction bases not matched to a gene: 5. CDR1 is LGHDT and CDR2 is YNNKEL in the germline V gene (reference sequence). This CDR3 region has 15 residues. The CDR3: CASSQGLAGPIEQYF. The CDR3 DNA is TGTGCCAGCAGCCAAGGACTAGCGGGGCCCATCGAGCAGTACTTC.